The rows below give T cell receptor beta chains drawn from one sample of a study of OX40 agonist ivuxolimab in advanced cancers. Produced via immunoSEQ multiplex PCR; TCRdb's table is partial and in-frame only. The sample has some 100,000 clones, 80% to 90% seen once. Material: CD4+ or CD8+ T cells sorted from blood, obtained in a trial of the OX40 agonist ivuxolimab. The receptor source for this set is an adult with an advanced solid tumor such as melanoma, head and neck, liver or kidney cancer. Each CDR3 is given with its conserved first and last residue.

CDR3: CASSGQGPYEQYF
V: TRBV18

CDR3: CASSSTGGFYNEQFF
V: TRBV5-1

CDR3: CASSPTRGREEKLFF
V: TRBV2

CDR3: CSARGSETQYF
V: TRBV20-1

CDR3: CASSLQGGEETQYF
V: TRBV19

CDR3: CASSLGSGGNEQFF
V: TRBV5-1

CDR3: CASSLEARNQPQHF
V: TRBV7-9

CDR3: CASSTQGTAGELFF
V: TRBV7-2

CDR3: CASSLGPTSSYNEQFF
V: TRBV5-6

CDR3: CASSLGDRDYGYTF
V: TRBV5-6

CDR3: CASSLSGAGYTF
V: TRBV7-3

CDR3: CASRVPLNTGELFF
V: TRBV5-1

CDR3: CASSGPDTTNSPLHF
V: TRBV19